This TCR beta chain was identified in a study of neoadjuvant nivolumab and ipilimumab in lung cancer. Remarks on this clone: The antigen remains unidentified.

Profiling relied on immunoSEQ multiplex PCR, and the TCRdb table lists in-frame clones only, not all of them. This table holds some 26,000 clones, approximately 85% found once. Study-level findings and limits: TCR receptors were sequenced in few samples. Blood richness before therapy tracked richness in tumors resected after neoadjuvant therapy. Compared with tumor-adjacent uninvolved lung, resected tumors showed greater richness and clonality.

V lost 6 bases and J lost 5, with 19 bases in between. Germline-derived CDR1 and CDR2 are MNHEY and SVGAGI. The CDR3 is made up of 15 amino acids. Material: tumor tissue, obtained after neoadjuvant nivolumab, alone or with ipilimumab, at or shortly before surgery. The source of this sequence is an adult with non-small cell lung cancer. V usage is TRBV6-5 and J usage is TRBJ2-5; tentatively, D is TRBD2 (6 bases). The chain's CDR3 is CASSPRDSSFETQYF. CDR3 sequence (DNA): TGTGCCAGCAGCCCCCGGGACTCCAGCTTTGAGACCCAGTACTTC.